This entry lists 32 T cell receptor beta chains sequenced from one sample in a study of T-cell reconstitution after alpha-beta-depleted transplantation in children. TCRbeta library construction was performed incorporating unique molecular identifiers. TCRdb re-called the PCR reads through MiXCR, storing one row per CDR3 protein. The data hold roughly 500,000 distinct CDR3 sequences, with around a third observed a single time. Source: PBMCs from the stem cell graft donor, taken from the stem cell graft. These receptors were collected from a human donor who donated a stem cell graft to a child with aplastic anemia.

The chain couples TRBV4-1 to TRBJ2-2, with 7 bases aligning to TRBD2. Germline loops: CDR1 MGHRA, CDR2 YSYEKL. The length of the CDR3 is 22 residues. V was pared by 3 bases and J by 1 base, with 23 bases of the junction left unmatched. CDR3 region: CASSQVARGGIRRERNTGELFF. The CDR3 DNA reads as TGCGCCAGCAGCCAGGTGGCCCGGGGAGGAATACGGCGGGAGAGGAACACCGGGGAGCTGTTTTTT.

The rearrangement uses TRBV5-4 and TRBJ2-1, with TRBD2 identical over 7 bases. CDR1 and CDR2 from the germline V gene are SGHNT and YYREEE (reference sequence). The V gene end was trimmed by 4 bases and the J gene end by 5 bases; junction bases not matched to a gene: 9. The CDR3 contains 15 residues. The CDR3 DNA sequence: TGTGCCAGCAGCCTGGCAGCTAGCGGCGACAATGAGCAGTTCTTC. It is translated as CASSLAASGDNEQFF.

The chain recombines TRBV20-1 with TRBJ1-1; D is possibly TRBD1 (6 bases). The CDR3 runs 17 residues. Per the germline V gene, CDR1 is DFQATT and CDR2 is SNEGSKA (reference sequence). Between the trimmed V and J ends, which lost 6 bases and 1 base, there was a span of 24 bases. The CDR3 region is CSAGGSGGGFRNTEAFF. The CDR3 region has the DNA TGCAGTGCCGGGGGGTCCGGGGGCGGTTTTCGGAACACTGAAGCTTTCTTT.

CDR3 nucleotides: TGTGCCATCAGTGAGTCGATTACAGGCGACAACACCATATATTTT. It codes for CAISESITGDNTIYF. The chain is built from TRBV10-3 and TRBJ1-3; a weak D match, TRBD1 (5 bases). CDR1 and CDR2 (germline): ENHRY, SYGVKD. Trimming removed 0 bases at V and 7 bases at J, with 13 bases between. The CDR3 is 15 amino acids.

The chain couples TRBV12-3 or TRBV12-4 to TRBJ1-5, with 7 bases matching TRBD1. The CDR3 loop spans 15 amino acids. V lost 4 bases, J lost 0 bases, and 3 bases stayed unmatched. CDR3 sequence: CASSSGTVSNQPQHF. CDR3 DNA: TGTGCCAGCAGTTCAGGGACAGTTAGCAATCAGCCCCAGCATTTT.

This rearrangement joins TRBV9 to TRBJ1-1; 8 bases map to TRBD1. This CDR3 spans 17 amino acids. The V gene's germline CDR1 is SGDLS and CDR2 YYNGEE. Trimming cost V 4 bases and J 3 bases; bases outside gene matches: 14. CDR3 loop: CASSPRTGSGSYTEAFF. The CDR3 DNA is TGTGCCAGCAGCCCCAGGACAGGGAGTGGGAGTTACACTGAAGCTTTCTTT.

In this sample, this clonotype turned up a few times. V usage is TRBV12-3 or TRBV12-4 and J usage is TRBJ1-1; D is unclear. The CDR3 contains 14 residues. The germline V and J ends were trimmed by 3 bases and 7 bases, with 15 bases remaining between them. The CDR3 spells CASSFRNRRLEAFF. CDR3 in DNA: TGTGCCAGCAGTTTTCGGAACAGAAGACTTGAAGCTTTCTTT.

This clonotype was picked up a small number of times. This chain uses TRBV10-2 with TRBJ2-3; 8 positions agree with TRBD1. V shed 6 bases and J 5 bases; nucleotides not matched to a gene: 4. This CDR3 has 13 residues. Germline V gene lookup returns CDR1 WSHSY and CDR2 SAAADI. This chain's CDR3 is CASRDRAGDTQYF. The DNA for the CDR3 is TGCGCCAGCAGGGACAGGGCCGGAGATACGCAGTATTTT.

This chain links TRBV27 with TRBJ2-3; 9 nucleotides agree with TRBD1. Per the germline V gene, CDR1 is MNHEY and CDR2 is SMNVEV (reference sequence). After removal of 4 bases from V and 4 bases from J, the junction contained 6 bases not matched to a gene. The CDR3 length is 15 residues. The CDR3 region has the DNA TGTGCCAGCAGTTCACAGGGGGCTGGACCAGATACGCAGTATTTT. Amino acids: CASSSQGAGPDTQYF.

The chain joins TRBV6-2 or TRBV6-3 to TRBJ2-7; TRBD1 aligns across 10 bases. Germline loops: CDR1 MNHEY, CDR2 SVGEGT. The CDR3 runs 12 residues. Trimming took 11 bases from V and 5 from J; bases not matched to a gene: 6. This chain's CDR3 is CASGQGGHEQYF. The CDR3 nucleotides read TGTGCCTCAGGACAGGGGGGCCACGAGCAGTACTTC.

The rearrangement joins TRBV6-2 or TRBV6-3 to TRBJ2-5; D is unresolved. Trimming left V 2 bases short and J 5 bases short, with 6 bases between. CDR3 length equals 12 residues. CDR1 is MNHEY and CDR2 is SVGEGT in the germline V gene. The CDR3 spells CASSYHGETQYF. The CDR3 DNA reads as TGTGCCAGCAGTTACCACGGGGAGACCCAGTACTTC.

V is TRBV9 and J is TRBJ2-6; weak D call: TRBD2 (5 bases). The V gene lost 3 bases and the J gene lost 4 bases, with 8 bases spanning the gap. The CDR3 is made up of 14 amino acids. Germline V gene data show CDR1 as SGDLS and CDR2 as YYNGEE. CDR3 DNA: TGTGCCAGCAGCGCGGGCGGGGGGGCCAACGTCCTGACTTTC. It codes for CASSAGGGANVLTF.

This chain links TRBV6-1 with TRBJ1-2; perhaps TRBD1 as D (6 bases). V lost 8 bases and J lost 3, with 16 bases in between. The CDR3 runs 14 residues. Germline assignment: CDR1 MNHNS and CDR2 SASEGT. In DNA form, the CDR3 reads TGTGCCAGCGCCGCGGGGGCCTTGGACTATGGCTACACCTTC. Its translation: CASAAGALDYGYTF.

This clonotype was counted between two and nine times. This chain connects TRBV29-1 to TRBJ2-1, with a possible D match to TRBD2 (6 bases). Germline V gives CDR1 SQVTM, CDR2 ANQGSEA. CDR3 length: 13 residues. V gave up 4 bases and J gave up 2 bases, with 9 bases separating them. The CDR3 region has the DNA TGCAGCGTTGGGGAGGAAACCTACAATGAGCAGTTCTTC. Translating it yields CSVGEETYNEQFF.

Written as DNA, the CDR3 is TGCAGTGCTCGGCCCGGGAGGGCCTCCTTGCCTGGTAATGAGCAGTTCTTC. It yields the protein CSARPGRASLPGNEQFF. This chain uses TRBV20-1 with TRBJ2-1, with 8 positions matching TRBD2. Germline V CDR1 and CDR2: DFQATT, SNEGSKA (reference sequence). With V trimmed by 5 bases and J by 7 bases, 19 bases remained unmatched. The CDR3 consists of 17 residues.

J is TRBJ1-1 and V is TRBV18; 7 nucleotides align to TRBD1. Trimming cost V 6 bases and J 6 bases; bases outside gene matches: 13. The germline gives CDR1 KGHSH, CDR2 LQKENI. The CDR3 has 15 amino acids. CDR3: CASSQGGHQGAEAFF. In DNA, the CDR3 is TGTGCCAGCTCCCAAGGGGGGCACCAGGGGGCTGAAGCTTTCTTT.

This clonotype was counted between two and nine times. The gene calls are TRBV7-2 and TRBJ1-5; 9 nucleotides match TRBD1. J lost 2 bases, V lost 5 bases, and 7 bases had no gene match. Germline loops: CDR1 SGHTA, CDR2 FQGNSA. The CDR3 covers 16 residues. The CDR3 nucleotides are TGTGCCAGCAGCAAAGGCCGGGACAGGGGCAATCAGCCCCAGCATTTT. This sequence encodes CASSKGRDRGNQPQHF.

This clonotype was counted at least ten times. The V call is TRBV30, the J call TRBJ2-1; unclear D gene. The V gene's germline CDR1 is GTSNPN and CDR2 SVGIG (reference sequence). V was clipped by 1 base and J by 6 bases, with 4 bases between them. The CDR3 contains 11 residues. The CDR3 is CAWSAFNEQFF. The CDR3 DNA reads TGTGCCTGGAGTGCCTTCAATGAGCAGTTCTTC.

This clonotype has only a few counts. The chain has TRBV20-1 and TRBJ2-7; the match to TRBD1 covers 9 bases. J gave up 3 bases and V 0 bases, and 9 bases lay outside the gene matches. CDR1 and CDR2 (germline): DFQATT, SNEGSKA (reference sequence). The CDR3 totals 16 residues. The CDR3 is CSARDIGDRVNYEQYF. As DNA, the CDR3 is TGCAGTGCTAGAGATATCGGGGACAGGGTAAACTACGAGCAGTACTTC.

This clonotype was counted only a few times. The chain combines TRBV3-1 with TRBJ2-2, with D possibly TRBD2 on 5 matching bases. This CDR3 is built from 19 residues. The germline V gene has CDR1 LGHDT and CDR2 YNNKEL (reference sequence). Trimming removed 0 bases at V and 4 bases at J, with 21 bases between. CDR3 amino acids: CASSQDSGGGPIGTGELFF. The CDR3 DNA sequence: TGTGCCAGCAGCCAAGATTCCGGTGGCGGGCCCATCGGCACCGGGGAGCTGTTTTTT. Full variable domain (remainder filled in from reference TRBV3-1 and TRBJ2-2): DTAVSQTPKYLVTQMGNDKSIKCEQNLGHDTMYWYKQDSKKFLKIMFSYNNKELIINETVPNRFSPKSPDKAHLNLHINSLELGDSAVYFCASSQDSGGGPIGTGELFFGEGSRLTVL.

This rearrangement joins TRBV14 to TRBJ2-1; perhaps TRBD2 as D (5 bases). Germline V gives CDR1 SGHDN, CDR2 FVKESK. V was clipped by 4 bases and J by 6 bases, with 19 bases between them. The CDR3 is 16 amino acids. CDR3 sequence (DNA): TGTGCCAGCAGCCCCCTGGCGGAGCGGTGGGGCAATGAGCAGTTCTTC. It specifies CASSPLAERWGNEQFF.

This clonotype occurred a few times. V and J are TRBV5-1 and TRBJ2-1; 13 nucleotides match TRBD2. The CDR3 consists of 16 residues. CDR1 and CDR2 (germline): SGHRS, YFSETQ. Trimming removed 4 bases from V and 6 bases from J; junction bases left unmatched: 7. CDR3 amino acids: CASSDVGLAGSNEQFF. For the CDR3, the DNA is TGCGCCAGCAGCGATGTGGGACTAGCGGGATCCAATGAGCAGTTCTTC.

There are a few counts of this clonotype. The chain joins TRBV20-1 to TRBJ2-1, with 7 positions matching TRBD2. Trimming at V came to 3 bases and at J to 7 bases, leaving 12 bases not matched to a gene. The CDR3 spans 15 residues. Germline CDR1 DFQATT, CDR2 SNEGSKA (reference sequence). CDR3 nucleotide sequence: TGCAGTGCTAGTTACGGCGGGAGCGCCCATAATGAGCAGTTCTTC. It yields the protein CSASYGGSAHNEQFF.

This clonotype occurred once. The CDR3 coding sequence is TGCGCCAGCAGCTTGGTCGGGTCCCCGCAGGACGAGCAGTACGTC. Protein sequence: CASSLVGSPQDEQYV. The rearrangement links TRBV5-1 to TRBJ2-7; no clear D gene. This CDR3 region has 15 residues. Germline V CDR1 and CDR2: SGHRS, YFSETQ. Trimming pared 0 bases from V and 5 bases from J, leaving 15 bases between.

This clonotype is a singleton in its sample. This rearrangement joins TRBV20-1 to TRBJ2-1; 7 bases map to TRBD2. The length of the CDR3 is 13 residues. V lost 2 bases to trimming and J lost 7 bases; unmatched junction nucleotides: 5. Looked up from germline, CDR1 is DFQATT and CDR2 is SNEGSKA (reference sequence). The CDR3 sequence is CSARWGRANEQFF. CDR3 bases: TGCAGTGCTAGATGGGGGAGGGCTAATGAGCAGTTCTTC.

This clonotype showed up just once. The genes are TRBV12-3 or TRBV12-4 and TRBJ2-7, with D possibly TRBD2 on 6 matching bases. Trimming took 3 bases from V and 6 from J, leaving 15 bases between them. CDR3 length equals 14 residues. CDR3 coding DNA: TGTGCCAGCAGTTTCGCGGGATGGGTGGGCGAGCAGTACTTC. Protein sequence: CASSFAGWVGEQYF.

Only a few counts were recorded for this clonotype. This chain connects TRBV6-5 to TRBJ1-1, with D perhaps matching TRBD1 (5 bases). Per germline, CDR1 MNHEY and CDR2 SVGAGI. V was shortened by 0 bases and J by 5 bases, with 16 bases between the two germline ends. The length of the CDR3 is 16 residues. Written as DNA, the CDR3 is TGTGCCAGCAGTTACTCGTCGGGGGTAGAAGGGACTGAAGCTTTCTTT. This translates into CASSYSSGVEGTEAFF.

The J gene is TRBJ2-7, the V gene TRBV6-6; TRBD2 matches 10 bases. Trimming cost V 4 bases and J 4 bases; bases outside gene matches: 7. The CDR3 extends over 15 amino acids. CDR1 and CDR2 from the germline V gene are MNHNY and SVGAGI (reference sequence). CDR3 DNA: TGTGCCAGCAGTTCCCCGGGACTAGCGAGTTACGAGCAGTACTTC. Amino acids: CASSSPGLASYEQYF.

The chain's CDR3 is CASSSSQAPSGNTIYF. CDR3 nucleotides: TGTGCCAGCAGTTCATCGCAGGCACCCTCTGGAAACACCATATATTTT. The chain couples TRBV12-3 or TRBV12-4 to TRBJ1-3; no clear D gene. This CDR3 has 16 amino acids. V lost 4 bases and J 0 bases, leaving 13 bases between the germline ends.

This clonotype has only a few counts. The V and J genes are TRBV28 and TRBJ2-1; 12 positions match TRBD2. This CDR3 spans 17 amino acids. The junction had 13 bases not matched to a gene; V was cut back by 3 bases and J by 10 bases. CDR1 is MDHEN, CDR2 SYDVKM, per germline. This chain's CDR3 is CASSFGTASGRAGEQFF. The CDR3 bases are TGTGCCAGCAGTTTTGGGACGGCTAGCGGGAGGGCCGGGGAGCAGTTCTTC.

This clonotype showed up just a few times. The gene calls are TRBV29-1 and TRBJ2-7; possibly TRBD1 for D (6 bases). There are 13 residues in the CDR3. V was shortened by 4 bases and J by 7 bases, with 17 bases between the two germline ends. CDR1 is SQVTM, CDR2 ANQGSEA, per germline. The chain's CDR3 is CSVGWGPNVEQYF. CDR3 nucleotides: TGCAGCGTTGGTTGGGGGCCCAACGTGGAGCAGTACTTC.

This chain links TRBV4-3 with TRBJ2-5; a possible D gene is TRBD2 (5 bases). The CDR3 consists of 14 residues. Germline lookup yields CDR1 LGHNA and CDR2 YSLEER. The V end lost 4 bases, the J end lost 1 base, and 10 bases lay between the germline ends. Here the CDR3 DNA reads TGCGCCAGCAGCCCAGCGGTTTCCCAAGAGACCCAGTACTTC. It is translated as CASSPAVSQETQYF.